The rows below give T cell receptor beta chains drawn from one sample of a study of T cell responses to AZD1222 COVID-19 vaccine. Assay: immunoSEQ multiplex PCR; the TCRdb copy retains only in-frame clones and omits some. The table records fewer than 150,000 clones, about 89% of them present only once. Sequenced material: peripheral blood, taken 28 days after the second AZD1222 dose. The receptor source for this set is an adult who received the AZD1222 COVID-19 vaccine. Both conserved end residues are part of each CDR3. A D gene is named only where the DNA matches it firmly. Some rows mark clone size as missing; the rest say once, few, many or name a class of expanded clone.

D,J,V,size,CDR3,DNA
.,TRBJ1-2,TRBV2,.,CASSEDRGLGYTF,TGTGCCAGCAGTGAAGATAGGGGCCTAGGCTACACCTTC
.,TRBJ1-1,TRBV5-1,.,CASSLAGGGPRNTEAFF,TGCGCCAGCAGCTTGGCCGGGGGAGGCCCTCGGAACACTGAAGCTTTCTTT
.,TRBJ1-1,TRBV2,.,CASTRQENTEAFF,TGTGCCAGCACCCGACAGGAGAACACTGAAGCTTTCTTT
.,TRBJ1-5,TRBV6-5,.,CASSYSGIWGNQPQHF,TGTGCCAGCAGTTACTCGGGGATCTGGGGCAATCAGCCCCAGCATTTT
TRBD1,TRBJ1-2,TRBV10-2,.,CASSDRTGADYGYTF,TGCGCCAGCAGTGACCGCACAGGGGCAGACTATGGCTACACCTTC
.,TRBJ2-1,TRBV20-1,.,CSAFDQYEQFF,TGCAGTGCCTTCGACCAGTATGAGCAGTTCTTC
TRBD1,TRBJ2-7,TRBV20-1,.,CSASNLQGQDAEQYF,TGCAGTGCTAGTAACCTGCAGGGACAGGACGCCGAGCAGTACTTC
TRBD2,TRBJ2-1,TRBV11-3,.,CASSGPGAGGGSYNEQFF,TGTGCCAGCAGCGGCCCTGGAGCGGGAGGTGGGTCCTACAATGAGCAGTTCTTC
.,TRBJ1-5,TRBV5-6,.,CASSLALRGNSNQPQHF,TGTGCCAGCAGCTTGGCCCTTAGGGGGAATAGCAATCAGCCCCAGCATTTT
.,TRBJ1-4,TRBV2,.,CATSEEVNEKLFF,TGTGCCACCAGCGAGGAGGTTAATGAAAAACTGTTTTTT
.,TRBJ2-4,TRBV7-9,.,CASSPRAQDDIQYF,TGTGCCAGCAGCCCCCGGGCCCAAGACGACATTCAGTACTTC
.,TRBJ2-1,TRBV6-2/TRBV6-3,.,CASSFGTGARQFF,TGTGCCAGCAGCTTCGGAACCGGGGCGCGGCAGTTCTTC
TRBD1,TRBJ1-2,TRBV11-2,.,CASSLDRTGDGYTF,TGTGCCAGCAGCTTAGACCGGACAGGGGATGGCTACACCTTC
TRBD2,TRBJ2-3,TRBV4-3,once,CASSLQASGGATDTQYF,TGCGCCAGCAGCCTTCAAGCTAGCGGGGGGGCAACAGATACGCAGTATTTT
.,TRBJ1-4,TRBV21-1,.,CASSRRHENEKLFF,TGTGCCAGCAGCAGACGACACGAAAATGAAAAACTGTTTTTT
TRBD1,TRBJ1-1,TRBV6-5,.,CASRVDRGDTEAFF,TGTGCCAGCAGAGTGGACAGGGGGGACACTGAAGCTTTCTTT
.,TRBJ1-1,TRBV7-9,.,CASSQGDGGWTEAFF,TGTGCCAGCAGCCAAGGGGACGGCGGTTGGACTGAAGCTTTCTTT
.,TRBJ1-1,TRBV29-1,.,CSVEEDRGGTEAFF,TGCAGCGTTGAAGAAGATAGGGGTGGGACTGAAGCTTTCTTT
TRBD2,TRBJ2-1,TRBV7-9,.,CAASGGSYNEQFF,TGTGCAGCTAGCGGAGGCTCCTACAATGAGCAGTTCTTC
TRBD1,TRBJ1-2,TRBV3-1/TRBV3-2,.,CASSQGQTGNYGYTF,TGTGCCAGCAGCCAAGGACAGACAGGGAACTATGGCTACACCTTC
.,TRBJ2-7,TRBV2,.,CASSRSIEQYF,TGTGCCAGCAGTAGGTCGATAGAGCAGTACTTC
TRBD1,TRBJ1-6,TRBV25-1,few,CASSEGDRENSPLHF,TGTGCCAGCAGTGAAGGTGACAGGGAGAATTCACCCCTCCACTTT
.,TRBJ2-2,TRBV5-4,few,CASSLAQGGTGELFF,TGTGCCAGCAGCTTGGCCCAGGGTGGCACCGGGGAGCTGTTTTTT
TRBD1,TRBJ1-2,TRBV29-1,.,CSVGVTGQGAAGYTF,TGCAGCGTGGGGGTGACGGGACAGGGGGCTGCTGGCTACACCTTC
TRBD1,TRBJ1-3,TRBV18,.,CASSPTGLNGNTIYF,TGTGCCAGCTCACCGACAGGGCTAAATGGAAACACCATATATTTT
TRBD1,TRBJ1-2,TRBV19,.,CASSQETGTGYTF,TGTGCCAGTAGCCAAGAGACAGGGACCGGCTACACCTTC
.,TRBJ1-2,TRBV27,.,CASRPSSIYGYTF,TGTGCCAGCAGACCCTCTAGTATCTATGGCTACACCTTC
.,TRBJ2-2,TRBV5-1,.,CASSLSEGFLTGELFF,TGCGCCAGCAGCTTAAGCGAGGGATTCTTGACCGGGGAGCTGTTTTTT
TRBD2,TRBJ2-2,TRBV5-1,.,CASSSAGLAGTGELFF,TGCGCCAGCAGCTCGGCGGGACTAGCGGGTACCGGGGAGCTGTTTTTT
.,TRBJ2-1,TRBV7-3,.,CASSPGRGKGEQFF,TGTGCCAGCAGCCCGGGACGCGGTAAAGGCGAGCAGTTCTTC
TRBD1,TRBJ1-6,TRBV27,.,CASSQTGGNSPLHF,TGTGCCAGCAGTCAGACAGGGGGGAATTCACCCCTCCACTTT
.,TRBJ2-1,TRBV6-2/TRBV6-3,once,CASSSRGHEQFF,TGTGCCAGCAGTTCTCGGGGTCATGAGCAGTTCTTC
.,TRBJ1-2,TRBV15,.,CATSREGRAYGYTF,TGTGCCACCAGCAGAGAGGGCCGGGCCTATGGCTACACCTTC
.,TRBJ1-1,TRBV3-1/TRBV3-2,.,CASSPDPTGFYTEAFF,TGTGCCAGCAGCCCGGACCCCACAGGGTTCTACACTGAAGCTTTCTTT
TRBD2,TRBJ2-3,TRBV30,.,CAWSVASGRVDTQYF,TGTGCCTGGAGTGTGGCTAGCGGGAGGGTAGATACGCAGTATTTT
.,TRBJ1-1,TRBV4-2,.,CASSQELARTEAFF,TGTGCCAGCAGCCAAGAGTTGGCTCGCACTGAAGCTTTCTTT
TRBD2,TRBJ2-3,TRBV19,.,CASTSGSGGFHTQYF,TGTGCCAGTACCTCTGGTAGCGGGGGGTTTCATACGCAGTATTTT